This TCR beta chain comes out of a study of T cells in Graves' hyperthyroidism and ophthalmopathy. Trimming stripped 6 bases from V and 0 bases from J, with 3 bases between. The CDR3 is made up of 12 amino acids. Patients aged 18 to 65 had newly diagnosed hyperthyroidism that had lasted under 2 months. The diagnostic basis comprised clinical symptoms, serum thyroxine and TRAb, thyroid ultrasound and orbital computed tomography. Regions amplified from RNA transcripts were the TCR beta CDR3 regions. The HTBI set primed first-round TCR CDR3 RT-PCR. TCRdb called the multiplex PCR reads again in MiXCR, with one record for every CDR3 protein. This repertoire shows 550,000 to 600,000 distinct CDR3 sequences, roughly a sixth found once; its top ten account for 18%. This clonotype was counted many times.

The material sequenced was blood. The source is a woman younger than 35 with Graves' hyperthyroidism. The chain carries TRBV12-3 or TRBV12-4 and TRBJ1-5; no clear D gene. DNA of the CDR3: TGTGCCAGCAGCTTTAGCAATCAGCCCCAGCATTTT. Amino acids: CASSFSNQPQHF.